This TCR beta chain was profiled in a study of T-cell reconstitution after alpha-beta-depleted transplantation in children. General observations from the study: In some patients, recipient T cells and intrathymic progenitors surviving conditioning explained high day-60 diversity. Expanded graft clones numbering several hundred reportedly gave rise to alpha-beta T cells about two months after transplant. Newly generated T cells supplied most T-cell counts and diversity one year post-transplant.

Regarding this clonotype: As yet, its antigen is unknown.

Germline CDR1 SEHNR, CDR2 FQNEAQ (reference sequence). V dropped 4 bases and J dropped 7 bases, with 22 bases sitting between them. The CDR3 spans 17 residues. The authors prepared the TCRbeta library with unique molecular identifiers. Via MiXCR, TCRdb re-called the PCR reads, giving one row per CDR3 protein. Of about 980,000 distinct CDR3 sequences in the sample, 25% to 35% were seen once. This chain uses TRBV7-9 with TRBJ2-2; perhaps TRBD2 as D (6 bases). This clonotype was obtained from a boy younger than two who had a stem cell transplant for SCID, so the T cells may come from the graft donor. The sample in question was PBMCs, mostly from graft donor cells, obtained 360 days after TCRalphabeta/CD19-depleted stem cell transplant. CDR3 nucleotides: TGTGCCAGCAGCTCCTTACGGGACTCTCGAAAAAACGGGGAGCTGTTTTTT. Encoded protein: CASSSLRDSRKNGELFF.